A selection of T cell receptor beta chains follows, all from one sample in a study of CD8 T cells in ankylosing spondylitis. From the 5' RACE reads, TCRdb called clonotypes with MiXCR, one entry per CDR3 protein. The sample contains approximately 350,000 distinct CDR3 sequences, 14% to 15% of which appear only once. Sequenced: blood, either unsorted or a sorted T cell fraction (not recorded which). The receptors originated from a male donor with ankylosing spondylitis or in good health (not recorded which). The CDR3 runs from the conserved cysteine through the conserved F or W. D genes are given only for firm matches. The size field is filled for only some rows; it gives once, few, many or a size class.

cdr3_aa cdr3_nt j_call clone_size v_call d_call
CASSEALALYSNEQYF TGTGCCAGCAGCGAGGCACTAGCTCTTTACTCTAACGAGCAGTACTTC TRBJ2-7 . TRBV12-3/TRBV12-4 .
CASSPYLPGQGRNQPQHF TGTGCCAGCAGCCCTTACTTGCCGGGACAGGGGCGCAATCAGCCCCAGCATTTT TRBJ1-5 . TRBV3-1 TRBD1
CASSPGGYSNQPQHF TGTGCCAGCAGCCCCGGGGGATATAGCAATCAGCCCCAGCATTTT TRBJ1-5 many TRBV6-1 .
CASSQDGGTGLYLGGYTF TGTGCCAGCAGCCAAGACGGAGGGACAGGGCTGTATTTGGGGGGCTACACCTTC TRBJ1-2 . TRBV3-1 TRBD1
CASGTGVSRYEQYF TGTGCCAGCGGTACGGGTGTCTCGAGGTACGAGCAGTACTTC TRBJ2-7 many TRBV11-2 .
CASSSRGPYEQYF TGTGCCAGCAGTTCGCGGGGGCCCTACGAGCAGTACTTC TRBJ2-7 many TRBV12-3/TRBV12-4 .
CASSLRTANTEAFF TGCGCCAGCAGCTTGCGGACTGCGAACACTGAAGCTTTCTTT TRBJ1-1 many TRBV5-1 .
CASSLRGAGANVLTF TGTGCCAGCAGTTTACGGGGAGCTGGGGCCAACGTCCTGACTTTC TRBJ2-6 many TRBV12-3/TRBV12-4 .
CASSYDRVKSPLHF TGTGCCAGCAGTTATGACAGGGTAAAATCACCCCTCCACTTT TRBJ1-6 few TRBV6-5 TRBD1
CASSLSGWGRNEQYF TGTGCCAGCAGTTTATCGGGGTGGGGGAGAAACGAGCAGTACTTC TRBJ2-7 few TRBV27 .
CASSQNAGGVMERFF TGCGCCAGCAGCCAGAACGCGGGAGGAGTAATGGAGCGGTTCTTC TRBJ2-1 . TRBV5-1 TRBD2
CASSLAGREQETQYF TGTGCCAGCAGCTTAGCGGGGCGGGAACAAGAGACCCAGTACTTC TRBJ2-5 . TRBV7-9 .
CASSFGQLNTEAFF TGTGCCAGCAGTTTTGGACAGCTGAACACTGAAGCTTTCTTT TRBJ1-1 many TRBV12-3/TRBV12-4 .
CASSLVGSPQYF TGTGCCAGCAGTTTAGTTGGAAGCCCGCAGTACTTC TRBJ2-7 . TRBV12-3/TRBV12-4 .
CSFRPGQHTEAFF TGCAGCTTCAGACCAGGACAACACACTGAAGCTTTCTTT TRBJ1-1 . TRBV29-1 .
CSAGGAGQKTQYF TGCAGTGCCGGGGGGGCCGGACAGAAGACCCAGTACTTC TRBJ2-5 few TRBV20-1 TRBD2
CASRTAWGEQYF TGTGCCAGCAGGACGGCGTGGGGGGAGCAGTACTTC TRBJ2-7 few TRBV12-3/TRBV12-4 .
CASSLRGEDTEAFF TGTGCCAGCAGTTTGCGGGGGGAGGACACTGAAGCTTTCTTT TRBJ1-1 . TRBV12-3/TRBV12-4 .
CASSSLQGPSTDTQYF TGTGCCAGCAGTTCCTTACAGGGACCCAGCACAGATACGCAGTATTTT TRBJ2-3 . TRBV27 .
CAISEAGGPYNEQFF TGTGCCATCAGTGAAGCGGGGGGGCCCTACAATGAGCAGTTCTTC TRBJ2-1 few TRBV10-3 TRBD2
CASSVDEQETQYF TGTGCCAGCAGCGTAGATGAGCAAGAGACCCAGTACTTC TRBJ2-5 . TRBV9 .
CSVELEGTGQQYF TGCAGCGTTGAATTAGAAGGGACAGGGCAGCAGTACTTC TRBJ2-7 . TRBV29-1 TRBD1
CASSSQVGSTDTQYF TGTGCCAGCAGTTCTCAGGTCGGGAGCACAGATACGCAGTATTTT TRBJ2-3 . TRBV6-5 .
CAWTWGLEASEQFF TGTGCCTGGACTTGGGGACTAGAGGCAAGTGAGCAGTTCTTC TRBJ2-1 . TRBV30 TRBD2
CASSLVARGLAKNIQYF TGTGCCAGCAGCTTGGTTGCCAGGGGCCTAGCCAAAAACATTCAGTACTTC TRBJ2-4 . TRBV5-6 .
CASSLAGADSPLHF TGTGCCAGCAGTTTAGCGGGGGCGGACTCACCCCTCCACTTT TRBJ1-6 many TRBV12-3/TRBV12-4 .
CASSLGLAVKTQYF TGTGCCAGCAGTTTAGGACTAGCAGTAAAGACCCAGTACTTC TRBJ2-5 . TRBV12-3/TRBV12-4 TRBD2
CASSQTQGIYGYTF TGCGCCAGCAGCCAAACCCAGGGGATCTATGGCTACACCTTC TRBJ1-2 few TRBV4-1 .
CASSLPGLAASSYEQYF TGTGCCAGCAGTCTCCCGGGACTAGCGGCTAGCTCCTACGAGCAGTACTTC TRBJ2-7 few TRBV12-3/TRBV12-4 TRBD2
CASSLEVGLNNSPLHF TGCGCCAGCAGCTTGGAGGTGGGCCTTAATAATTCACCCCTCCACTTT TRBJ1-6 few TRBV5-1 .
CAWSVQGRRRETQYF TGTGCCTGGAGTGTACAAGGGCGCCGTAGAGAGACCCAGTACTTC TRBJ2-5 few TRBV30 .
CASSLASATGELFF TGTGCCAGCAGCTTGGCTAGCGCCACCGGGGAGCTGTTTTTT TRBJ2-2 . TRBV7-2 .
CAWSPPGTQYF TGTGCCTGGAGTCCCCCGGGGACGCAGTATTTT TRBJ2-3 . TRBV30 .
CASRGTGGLGTEVFF TGTGCCAGCAGGGGGACAGGGGGCTTGGGCACTGAAGTTTTCTTT TRBJ1-1 few TRBV12-3/TRBV12-4 TRBD1
CASSRGDVHNQPQHF TGTGCCAGCAGCAGGGGGGACGTGCACAATCAGCCCCAGCATTTT TRBJ1-5 few TRBV21-1 .
CASSVTGMNQPQHF TGTGCCAGCAGTGTCACAGGGATGAATCAGCCCCAGCATTTT TRBJ1-5 . TRBV6-1 .
CASSRGAGGSYEQYF TGTGCCAGCAGCCGCGGGGCGGGGGGCTCCTACGAGCAGTACTTC TRBJ2-7 few TRBV3-1 TRBD2
CASSQGTVGGETQYF TGTGCCAGCAGCCAAGGGACGGTAGGGGGGGAGACCCAGTACTTC TRBJ2-5 few TRBV3-1 .
CASSLSGRQETQYF TGCGCCAGCAGCTTGAGTGGGCGGCAAGAGACCCAGTACTTC TRBJ2-5 few TRBV5-1 .
CSVEAGGLNEQFF TGCAGCGTAGAGGCGGGGGGTTTGAATGAGCAGTTCTTC TRBJ2-1 . TRBV29-1 TRBD2
CSAPQTSIWGIETQYF TGCAGTGCTCCCCAGACTAGCATCTGGGGGATAGAGACCCAGTACTTC TRBJ2-5 . TRBV20-1 TRBD2
CAIRSREGGYTF TGTGCCATCAGGAGCAGGGAGGGTGGCTACACCTTC TRBJ1-2 few TRBV10-3 .
CASSLAQGESTEAFF TGTGCCAGCAGCTTAGCGCAGGGGGAGAGCACTGAAGCTTTCTTT TRBJ1-1 few TRBV7-9 TRBD1
CASRPFGAEEGEQFF TGTGCCAGCCGCCCCTTCGGGGCGGAGGAGGGTGAGCAGTTCTTC TRBJ2-1 few TRBV5-5 .
CASSQNLRDRGYNEQFF TGTGCCAGCAGCCAAAACCTCCGGGACAGGGGATACAATGAGCAGTTCTTC TRBJ2-1 . TRBV3-1 TRBD1
CASSRGGLANVLTF TGTGCCAGCAGCCGAGGGGGGTTAGCCAACGTCCTGACTTTC TRBJ2-6 . TRBV7-9 .
CAWSLSRTDTQYF TGTGCCTGGAGCCTTTCTCGCACAGATACGCAGTATTTT TRBJ2-3 . TRBV30 .
CASRPLKRESAGELFF TGTGCCAGCAGACCCCTGAAGCGGGAGTCGGCCGGGGAGCTGTTTTTT TRBJ2-2 few TRBV7-9 TRBD2
CASSTRDRVTYEQYF TGTGCCAGCAGTACCCGGGACAGGGTAACCTACGAGCAGTACTTC TRBJ2-7 . TRBV27 TRBD1
CASSPWGYEQYF TGCGCCAGCAGTCCCTGGGGCTACGAGCAGTACTTC TRBJ2-7 few TRBV10-2 .
CASSRRRENTEAFF TGTGCCAGCAGCCGCCGGAGGGAGAACACTGAAGCTTTCTTT TRBJ1-1 . TRBV11-1 .
CATSRDRLVYNEQFF TGTGCCACCAGCAGAGACAGACTAGTATACAATGAGCAGTTCTTC TRBJ2-1 . TRBV15 .